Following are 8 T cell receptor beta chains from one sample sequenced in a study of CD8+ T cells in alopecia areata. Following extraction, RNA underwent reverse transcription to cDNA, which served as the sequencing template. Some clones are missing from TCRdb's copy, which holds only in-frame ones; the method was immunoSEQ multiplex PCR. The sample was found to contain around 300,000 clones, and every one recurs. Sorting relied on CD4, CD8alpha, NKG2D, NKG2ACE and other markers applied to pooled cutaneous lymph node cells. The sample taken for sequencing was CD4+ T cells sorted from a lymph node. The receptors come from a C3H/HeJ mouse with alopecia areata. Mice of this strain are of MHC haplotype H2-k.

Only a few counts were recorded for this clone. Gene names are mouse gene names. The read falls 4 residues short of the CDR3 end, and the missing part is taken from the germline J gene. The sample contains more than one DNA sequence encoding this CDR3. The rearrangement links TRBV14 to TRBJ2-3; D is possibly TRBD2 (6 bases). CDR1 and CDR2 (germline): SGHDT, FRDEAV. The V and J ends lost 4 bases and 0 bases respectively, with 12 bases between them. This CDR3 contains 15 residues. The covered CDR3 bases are TGTGCCAGCAGTCCGACTGGATCTAGTGCAGAA. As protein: CASSPTGSSAE. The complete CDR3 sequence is CASSPTGSSAETLYF.

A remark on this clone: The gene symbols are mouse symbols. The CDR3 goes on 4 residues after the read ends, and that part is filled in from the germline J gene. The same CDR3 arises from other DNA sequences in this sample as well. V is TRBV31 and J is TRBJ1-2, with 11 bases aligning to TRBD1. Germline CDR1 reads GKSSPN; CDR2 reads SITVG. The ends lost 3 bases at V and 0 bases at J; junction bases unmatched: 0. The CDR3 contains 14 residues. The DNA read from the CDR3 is TGTGCCTGGAGGGGACAGGGGGCAAACTCC. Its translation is CAWRGQGANS. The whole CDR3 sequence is CAWRGQGANSDYTF.

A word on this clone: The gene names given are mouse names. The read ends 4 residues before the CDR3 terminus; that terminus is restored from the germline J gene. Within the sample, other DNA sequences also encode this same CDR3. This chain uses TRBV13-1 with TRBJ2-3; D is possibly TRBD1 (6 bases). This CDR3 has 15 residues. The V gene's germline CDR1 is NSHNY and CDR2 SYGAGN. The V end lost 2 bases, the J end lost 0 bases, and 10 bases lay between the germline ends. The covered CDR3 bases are TGTGCCAGCAGTGAAGGGGGATCTAGTGCAGAA. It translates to CASSEGGSSAE. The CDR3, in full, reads CASSEGGSSAETLYF.

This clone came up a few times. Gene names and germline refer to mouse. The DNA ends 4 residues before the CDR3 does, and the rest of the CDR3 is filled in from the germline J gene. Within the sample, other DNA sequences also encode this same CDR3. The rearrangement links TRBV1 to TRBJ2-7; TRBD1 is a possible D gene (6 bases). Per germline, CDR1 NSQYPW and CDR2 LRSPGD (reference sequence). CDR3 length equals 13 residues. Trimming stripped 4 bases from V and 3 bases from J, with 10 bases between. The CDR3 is CTCSGGQIYEQYF. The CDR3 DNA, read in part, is TGCACCTGCAGTGGGGGACAAATCTAT.

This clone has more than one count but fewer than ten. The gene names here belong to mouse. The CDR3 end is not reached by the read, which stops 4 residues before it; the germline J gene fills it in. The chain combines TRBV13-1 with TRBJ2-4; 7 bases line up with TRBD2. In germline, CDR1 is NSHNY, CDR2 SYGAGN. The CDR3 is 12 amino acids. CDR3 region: CASSDWGNTLYF. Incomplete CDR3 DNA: TGTGCCAGCAGTGACTGGGGGAAC.

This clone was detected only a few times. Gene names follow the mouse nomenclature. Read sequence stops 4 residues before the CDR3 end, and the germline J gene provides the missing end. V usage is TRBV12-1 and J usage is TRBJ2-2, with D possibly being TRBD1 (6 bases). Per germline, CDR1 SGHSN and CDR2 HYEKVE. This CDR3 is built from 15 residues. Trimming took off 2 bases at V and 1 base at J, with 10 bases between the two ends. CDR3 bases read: TGTGCCAGCTCTCGTCGGGACAAAAACACCGGG. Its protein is CASSRRDKNTG. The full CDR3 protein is CASSRRDKNTGQLYF.

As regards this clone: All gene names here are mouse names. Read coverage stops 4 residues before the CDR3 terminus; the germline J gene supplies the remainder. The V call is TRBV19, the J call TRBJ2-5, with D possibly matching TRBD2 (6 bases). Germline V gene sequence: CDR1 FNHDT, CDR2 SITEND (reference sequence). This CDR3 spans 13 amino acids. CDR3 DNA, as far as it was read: TGTGCCAGCAGTATCTTCTGGGGAGAC. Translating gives CASSIFWGD. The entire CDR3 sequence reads CASSIFWGDTQYF.

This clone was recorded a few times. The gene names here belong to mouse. Partial CDR3 DNA: TGTGCCAGCGGTGACAGAGCGGGCACCGGG. It codes for CASGDRAGTG. The entire CDR3 reads CASGDRAGTGQLYF. The genes are TRBV13-2 and TRBJ2-2; D is undetermined. Read sequence stops 4 residues before the CDR3 end, and the germline J gene provides the missing end. The V gene's germline CDR1 is NNHNN and CDR2 SYGAGS (reference sequence). V was clipped by 2 bases and J by 4 bases, with 9 bases between them. This CDR3 has 14 residues.